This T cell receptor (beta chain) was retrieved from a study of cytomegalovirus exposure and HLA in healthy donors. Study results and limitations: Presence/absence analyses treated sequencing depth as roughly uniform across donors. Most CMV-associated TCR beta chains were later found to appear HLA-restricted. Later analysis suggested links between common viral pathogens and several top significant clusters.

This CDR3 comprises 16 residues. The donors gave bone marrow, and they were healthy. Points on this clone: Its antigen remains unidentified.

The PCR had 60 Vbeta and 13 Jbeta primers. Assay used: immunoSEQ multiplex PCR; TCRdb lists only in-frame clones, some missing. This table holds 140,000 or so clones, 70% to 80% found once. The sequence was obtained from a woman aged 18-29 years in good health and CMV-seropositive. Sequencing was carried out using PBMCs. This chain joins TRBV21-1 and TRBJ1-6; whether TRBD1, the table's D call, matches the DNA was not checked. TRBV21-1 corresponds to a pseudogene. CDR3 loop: CASSSNVEGGNSPLHF. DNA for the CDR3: TGTGCCAGCAGCTCAAACGTAGAAGGGGGTAATTCACCCCTCCACTTT.